The 5 T cell receptor beta chains below come from one sample, sequenced in a study of T cell repertoires in cytomegalovirus infection. TCRdb fed the reads into MiXCR, producing one record per CDR3 protein. The sample lists 400,000 to 550,000 distinct CDR3 sequences, roughly 12% occurring once. Specimen: PBMCs. These receptors all come from a human donor in good health (CMV status not recorded). Some clones in this sample may be carry-over from other donors' samples.

This clonotype was detected ten times or more. The chain couples TRBV7-9 to TRBJ2-7; a possible D gene is TRBD2 (5 bases). CDR1 SEHNR and CDR2 FQNEAQ come from the germline V gene (reference sequence). Trimming shortened V by 4 bases and J by 6 bases, and 19 bases separated the two germline ends. This CDR3 has 15 amino acids. The DNA for the CDR3 is TGTGCCAGCAGCTCCGCTATTCGACCCGGGGTCGAGCAGTACTTC. This encodes CASSSAIRPGVEQYF. Full variable domain (missing parts from reference TRBV7-9 and TRBJ2-7): DTGVSQNPRHKITKRGQNVTFRCDPISEHNRLYWYRQTLGQGPEFLTYFQNEAQLEKSRLLSDRFSAERPKGSFSTLEIQRTEQGDSAMYLCASSSAIRPGVEQYFGPGTRLTVT.

The rearrangement joins TRBV5-4 to TRBJ2-3, with 10 bases fitting TRBD2. V trimming: 4 bases; J trimming: 1 base; junction bases outside the gene matches: 6. CDR3 length: 16 residues. CDR1 and CDR2 from the germline V gene are SGHNT and YYREEE (reference sequence). As DNA, the CDR3 is TGTGCCAGCAGCCCTAGCGGGGGTAAGGGCACAGATACGCAGTATTTT. Its translation is CASSPSGGKGTDTQYF.

On this clonotype: It may be a read error: a sequence one base away is much more abundant. V is TRBV11-2 and J is TRBJ1-1; tentatively, D is TRBD1 (6 bases). V lost 5 bases and J 0 bases, leaving 19 bases between the germline ends. The CDR3 is 17 residues long. Germline CDR1 is SGHAT and CDR2 is FQNNGV. The CDR3 nucleotides read TGTGCCAGCAGCACCCGCGGGACAAGTTTGGTGAACACTGAAGCTTTCTTT. This translates into CASSTRGTSLVNTEAFF. The entire variable domain, with the rest obtained from reference TRBV11-2 and TRBJ1-1, is as follows: EAGVAQSPRYKIIEKRQSVAFWCNPISGHATLYWYQQILGQGPKLLIQFQNNGVVDDSQLPKDRFSAERLKGVDSTLKIQPAKLEDSAVYLCASSTRGTSLVNTEAFFGQGTRLTVV.

This clonotype came up many times. V and J are TRBV2 and TRBJ2-7, with D possibly TRBD2 on 6 matching bases. V gave up 7 bases and J gave up 4 bases, with 11 bases separating them. The CDR3 has 12 amino acids. Germline V gene lookup returns CDR1 SNHLY and CDR2 FYNNEI. The CDR3 protein is CASIAGRYEQYF. CDR3 nucleotide sequence: TGTGCCAGCATTGCAGGGAGGTACGAGCAGTACTTC. Based on the CDR3 plus reference TRBV2 and TRBJ2-7, the full variable domain is EPEVTQTPSHQVTQMGQEVILRCVPISNHLYFYWYRQILGQKVEFLVSFYNNEISEKSEIFDDQFSVERPDGSNFTLKIRSTKLEDSAMYFCASIAGRYEQYFGPGTRLTVT.

There are many counts of this clonotype. At one boundary the junction diverges from the germline segment, which might be a read error. The CDR3 DNA is TGCAGCGTTGAAGTGGCCGGGGCTCTGGGCTTC. Residues: CSVEVAGALGF. This chain uses TRBV29-1 with TRBJ2-7; D is perhaps TRBD1 or TRBD2 (5 bases each). The germline V gene encodes CDR1 SQVTM and CDR2 ANQGSEA. This CDR3 contains 11 residues.